These T cell receptor beta chains were read from a single sample in a study of radiotherapy plus CTLA-4 blockade in lung cancer. Some clones are missing from TCRdb's copy, which holds only in-frame ones; the method was immunoSEQ multiplex PCR. The top ten clones hold around 7% of a sample with some 74,000 clones, around four fifths of them seen once. Sample: peripheral blood, taken from a patient treated with radiotherapy plus ipilimumab. All receptors come from a human donor with non-small cell lung cancer who had a complete response to radiotherapy plus ipilimumab. CDR3s include the opening cysteine and the closing phenylalanine or tryptophan. Fields, in order: V gene, CDR3 length, clone size, J gene, D gene, CDR3 DNA, CDR3 protein. D genes are given only for firm matches. Only part of the rows carry a size: once, few, many, or a class if the clone is expanded.

>TRBV25-1|15|NA|TRBJ1-2|TRBD1
TGTGCCAGCAGTTTGGAGACAGGGGGCGGCTATGGCTACACCTTC
CASSLETGGGYGYTF
>TRBV28|13|NA|TRBJ2-5|NA
TGTGCCAGCAGTTTATGGGAGGAAGAGACCCAGTACTTC
CASSLWEEETQYF
>TRBV7-2|13|NA|TRBJ2-2|NA
TGTGCCAGCAGCATACGGGACTTCGGGGAGCTGTTTTTT
CASSIRDFGELFF
>TRBV15|13|many|TRBJ1-2|NA
TGTGCCACCAGCAGAGATCTCTACTATGGCTACACCTTC
CATSRDLYYGYTF
>TRBV19|15|NA|TRBJ1-6|TRBD1
TGTGCCAGTAGTCCTGGACAGGGGCGGGGTTCACCCCTCCACTTT
CASSPGQGRGSPLHF
>TRBV6-5|16|once|TRBJ1-6|NA
TGTGCCAGCAGTTACTCGACAGCGAAAGCGAATTCACCCCTCCACTTT
CASSYSTAKANSPLHF
>TRBV11-3|14|NA|TRBJ2-5|TRBD2
TGTGCCAGCAGCCCCGGACTAGCGGGGGAGACCCAGTACTTC
CASSPGLAGETQYF
>TRBV30|13|NA|TRBJ2-7|TRBD1
TGTGCCTGGACCCGGGACAGGGACTACGAGCAGTACTTC
CAWTRDRDYEQYF
>TRBV18|14|NA|TRBJ2-7|TRBD1
TGTGCCAGCTCCGAGACAGGGGGAACCTACGAGCAGTACTTC
CASSETGGTYEQYF
>TRBV4-1|18|NA|TRBJ1-1|NA
TGCGCCAGCAGCCAATCGGGGGCTACCGCTTGGGGAAACACTGAAGCTTTCTTT
CASSQSGATAWGNTEAFF
>TRBV7-9|14|NA|TRBJ1-4|NA
TGTGCCAGCAGCTTGAGAGGGGGTAATGAAAAACTGTTTTTT
CASSLRGGNEKLFF
>TRBV11-2|14|once|TRBJ2-1|NA
TGTGCCAGCGCGGCTCTTCTGGTCTCTGGTGAGCAGTTCTTC
CASAALLVSGEQFF
>TRBV5-6|17|NA|TRBJ2-2|NA
TGTGCCAGCAGCTTGGGGTCCGGGACATACAACACCGGGGAGCTGTTTTTT
CASSLGSGTYNTGELFF
>TRBV5-1|14|NA|TRBJ1-6|NA
TGCGCCAGCAGCTTGCAGGACAAGAATTCACCCCTCCACTTT
CASSLQDKNSPLHF
>TRBV27|16|once|TRBJ1-4|NA
TGTGCCAGCAGTTTAAGCCCCCCGGGGCCGGGTGAAAAACTGTTTTTT
CASSLSPPGPGEKLFF
>TRBV2|12|NA|TRBJ2-1|NA
TGTGCCAGCAGTCCTGGGGGTTTTGAGCAGTTCTTC
CASSPGGFEQFF
>TRBV7-2|15|NA|TRBJ2-4|TRBD1
TGTGCCAGCAGCTTGCAAACAGGGGGGCCTTACATTCAGTACTTC
CASSLQTGGPYIQYF